The 6 T cell receptor beta chains below all came from one sample that was sequenced in a study of blood T cell repertoires in COVID-19. Method: immunoSEQ multiplex PCR; TCRdb's copy keeps in-frame clones and lacks some. The sample carries about 43,000 clones, approximately 90% recorded once. Sequenced material: peripheral blood. Receptors were obtained from a woman over 75 with active COVID-19.

The rearrangement joins TRBV7-3 to TRBJ2-2; 15 bases are shared with TRBD2. In germline, CDR1 is SGHTA, CDR2 FQGTGA. V shed 3 bases, J shed 5 bases, and the junction held 7 bases outside the gene matches. This CDR3 contains 18 residues. The CDR3 DNA follows: TGTGCCAGCAGCTTGGGGACTAGCGGGGGGTTCCTAACCGGGGAGCTGTTTTTT. Its translation is CASSLGTSGGFLTGELFF.

The chain joins TRBV27 to TRBJ1-2, with 8 bases lining up with TRBD1. V shed 4 bases, J shed 8 bases, and the junction held 12 bases outside the gene matches. From germline, CDR1 is MNHEY and CDR2 SMNVEV (reference sequence). The CDR3 totals 15 residues. The CDR3 DNA reads as TGTGCCAGCAGTTACACCCTGGGGACAGGCCGCGGCTACACCTTC. It specifies CASSYTLGTGRGYTF.

The J gene is TRBJ1-6, the V gene TRBV13, with 12 bases lining up with TRBD1. The CDR3 has 15 residues. Germline V gene lookup returns CDR1 PRHDT and CDR2 FYEKMQ (reference sequence). The J segment lost 8 bases and the V segment lost 3 bases, leaving 2 bases of the junction unmatched. CDR3 sequence reads: CASSLGQGADSPLHF. The CDR3 bases are TGTGCCAGCAGCTTGGGACAGGGGGCTGATTCACCCCTCCACTTT.

The chain carries TRBV28 and TRBJ1-1, with TRBD1 matching over 7 bases. V trimming: 8 bases; J trimming: 4 bases; junction bases outside the gene matches: 10. CDR3 size: 14 residues. CDR1 and CDR2 (germline): MDHEN, SYDVKM. This CDR3 reads CASAGGPVGTEAFF. Here the CDR3 DNA reads TGTGCCAGCGCAGGGGGACCGGTAGGCACTGAAGCTTTCTTT.

The rearrangement links TRBV7-2 to TRBJ2-7; D may be TRBD2 (5 bases). Deletions cut 5 bases from V and 6 bases from J, with 17 bases between. Germline V lookup: CDR1 SGHTA, CDR2 FQGNSA. The CDR3 runs 14 residues. In nucleotides, the CDR3 is TGTGCCAGCAGCCGTGTCAATAGCGCTGGCGAGCAGTACTTC. It translates to CASSRVNSAGEQYF.

The V call is TRBV29-1, the J call TRBJ2-1, with 12 bases that match TRBD2. Germline CDR1 reads SQVTM; CDR2 reads ANQGSEA. The V and J ends lost 7 bases and 3 bases, in that order; junction bases with no gene match: 13. The length of the CDR3 is 17 residues. CDR3: CSATRASGGAFYNEQFF. The CDR3 DNA is TGCAGCGCCACGAGGGCTAGCGGGGGGGCTTTCTACAATGAGCAGTTCTTC.